This TCR beta chain was retrieved from a study of control samples from healthy donors and cancer patients. Method: immunoSEQ multiplex PCR; TCRdb's copy keeps in-frame clones and lacks some. The profile shows about 150,000 clones, roughly 93% of them singletons. V was pared by 2 bases and J by 7 bases, with 15 bases between. CDR3 length equals 14 residues. Germline V gene lookup returns CDR1 SGHVS and CDR2 FQNEAQ. The sequenced sample consisted of blood. The rearrangement joins TRBV7-8 to TRBJ2-7; D is unresolved. The sequence came from a man aged 18 to 30 in good health. The CDR3 sequence: CASSLSAALKEQYF. The CDR3 DNA reads TGTGCCAGCAGCTTATCCGCAGCGCTTAAAGAGCAGTACTTC.